Listed here is a single T cell receptor (beta chain). The data were obtained in a study of monozygotic twins with inflammatory bowel disease. The CDR3 length is 15 residues. Looked up from germline, CDR1 is SEHNR and CDR2 is FQNEAQ (reference sequence). For each CDR3 protein, TCRdb gives one entry from its re-call of the 5' RACE reads, without DNA. The repertoire shows about 130,000 distinct CDR3 sequences; the top ten hold 0.95% to 1.5%. The sequenced sample consisted of blood. The TCR comes from a human donor with ulcerative colitis or Crohn's disease, or a healthy co-twin of an affected twin (not recorded which). V gene TRBV7-9 combines with J gene TRBJ2-7; TCRdb's D gene call, TRBD2, goes unchecked for lack of DNA. CDR3 protein: CASSPGTPAFYEQYF.